This T cell receptor beta chain is drawn from a study of blood T cell repertoires in COVID-19. Method: immunoSEQ multiplex PCR; TCRdb's copy keeps in-frame clones and lacks some. The table includes roughly 250,000 clones, about 83% detected once. Trimming at V came to 4 bases and at J to 5 bases, leaving 11 bases not matched to a gene. The length of the CDR3 is 16 residues. Germline CDR1 and CDR2: SEHNR and FQNEAQ (reference sequence). V usage is TRBV7-9 and J usage is TRBJ1-1; 9 nucleotides match TRBD1. The TCR was taken from a man aged 35 to 55 with active or convalescent COVID-19. Sequencing was carried out using peripheral blood. DNA of the CDR3: TGTGCCAGCAGCTACCCGGGACAGGGTATGGGGACTGAAGCTTTCTTT. This codes for CASSYPGQGMGTEAFF.